These 14 T cell receptor beta chains came from one sample sequenced in a study of T cells after yellow fever vaccination (dated by TCRdb to the late 2010s). Library method: 5' RACE. The instrument given in TCRdb is Illumina NovaSeq 6000. TCRdb handled the public reads itself, with Q25 trimming in fastp and clone calling in MiXCR, and kept productive beta chains. Entries that share a CDR3 protein sequence are merged under the most common genes and DNA. The table for this sample lists a few hundred thousand distinct CDR3 sequences; over 3.5% of them were counted only once. The ten largest clones capture under 30% of the sample. Reading the label with the study, this specimen's treatment or condition is: live attenuated yellow fever vaccine strain. The sequencing here drew on PBMCs, taken 5 days after the yellow fever booster vaccination. Receptors originate from a young man who received the YFV17D yellow fever vaccine.

V gene TRBV27 combines with J gene TRBJ2-7; the D is unclear. The CDR3 runs 14 residues. Per germline, CDR1 MNHEY and CDR2 SMNVEV (reference sequence). With 0 bases removed from V and 6 bases from J, the gap between germline ends came to 12 bases. The CDR3 protein is CASSLSSPVGEQYF. DNA of the CDR3: TGTGCCAGCAGTTTATCGAGCCCCGTGGGCGAGCAGTACTTC.

In this sample, this clonotype turned up a few times. V gene TRBV20-1 combines with J gene TRBJ2-7, with D maybe TRBD1 (5 bases). Germline V gene data show CDR1 as DFQATT and CDR2 as SNEGSKA (reference sequence). The CDR3 is 15 amino acids. The V end lost 4 bases, the J end lost 0 bases, and 16 bases lay between the germline ends. The CDR3 sequence is CSATDPRQSSYEQYV. DNA for the CDR3: TGCAGTGCTACCGACCCGAGACAGAGCTCCTACGAGCAGTACGTC.

Only a few counts were recorded for this clonotype. The chain combines TRBV7-3 with TRBJ2-1; no firm D call. There are 15 residues in the CDR3. With 5 bases removed from V and 13 bases from J, the gap between germline ends came to 24 bases. The germline CDR1 and CDR2 sequences are SGHTA and FQGTGA. The DNA for the CDR3 is TGTGCCAGCAGCAGCAACCACTTCCGCTGTCAAGTCCAGTTCTTC. Translation gives CASSSNHFRCQVQFF.

This clonotype turned up a few times. J is TRBJ2-7 and V is TRBV25-1; 7 positions agree with TRBD1. Trimming took 6 bases from V and 10 from J; bases not matched to a gene: 6. Germline V CDR1 and CDR2: MGHDK, SYGVNS. The CDR3 has 11 residues. CDR3 DNA sequence: TGTGCCAGCAGAGCAGGGGGTACTCAGTACGTC. This codes for CASRAGGTQYV.

V and J are TRBV6-5 and TRBJ2-3; weak D call: TRBD1 (5 bases). Per germline, CDR1 MNHEY and CDR2 SVGAGI. With 0 bases removed from V and 1 base from J, the gap between germline ends came to 11 bases. There are 16 residues in the CDR3. CDR3 sequence (DNA): TGTGCCAGCAGTTACTCACAGGAACCGGGCACAGATACGCAGTATTTT. Its protein is CASSYSQEPGTDTQYF.

This chain links TRBV6-1 with TRBJ1-1; D call uncertain. Germline V gene lookup returns CDR1 MNHNS and CDR2 SASEGT. V was clipped by 4 bases and J by 4 bases, with 13 bases between them. The CDR3 covers 14 residues. CDR3 DNA: TGTGCCAGCAGTGTGGCGGAAGTTGTCACTGAAGCTTTCTTT. Amino acids: CASSVAEVVTEAFF.

The J gene is TRBJ1-2, the V gene TRBV29-1, with D possibly TRBD1 on 5 matching bases. Germline V CDR1 and CDR2: SQVTM, ANQGSEA. The CDR3 has 12 residues. V dropped 8 bases and J dropped 4 bases, with 14 bases sitting between them. CDR3 loop: CSLQRGLYGYTF. As DNA, the CDR3 is TGCAGCCTACAACGGGGCCTCTATGGCTACACCTTC.

This clonotype showed up just a few times. The V gene is TRBV28, the J gene TRBJ2-5; the D gene is possibly TRBD1 (6 bases). From germline, CDR1 is MDHEN and CDR2 SYDVKM. Between the trimmed V and J ends, which lost 10 bases and 5 bases, there was a span of 23 bases. This CDR3 has 15 residues. For the CDR3, the DNA is TGTGCCACCACTCCAGCAGGGGCCCAGGGGGAGACCCAGTACTTC. It yields the protein CATTPAGAQGETQYF.

There are a few counts of this clonotype. The chain joins TRBV5-1 to TRBJ1-2; D might be TRBD1 (6 bases). Trimming shortened V by 1 base and J by 3 bases, and 7 bases separated the two germline ends. The CDR3 is made up of 13 amino acids. Germline assignment: CDR1 SGHRS and CDR2 YFSETQ. CDR3 sequence reads: CASSLNRDYGYTF. The CDR3 DNA is TGCGCCAGCAGCTTGAACAGGGACTATGGCTACACCTTC.

This clonotype was found many times. The chain uses TRBV12-3 or TRBV12-4 and TRBJ2-5, with D possibly matching TRBD2 (6 bases). The V end lost 3 bases, the J end lost 4 bases, and 12 bases lay between the germline ends. The CDR3 contains 14 residues. Here the CDR3 reads CASSFGGSGETQYF. CDR3 nucleotide sequence: TGTGCCAGCAGTTTCGGGGGTAGCGGAGAGACCCAGTACTTC.

The chain carries TRBV9 and TRBJ2-3, with D possibly TRBD1 on 6 matching bases. CDR3 length equals 16 residues. The V end lost 4 bases, the J end lost 6 bases, and 21 bases lay between the germline ends. Germline V gene lookup returns CDR1 SGDLS and CDR2 YYNGEE. The CDR3 DNA reads as TGTGCCAGCAGCTACCGGGACACAACCGGAAAGGATACGCAGTATTTT. It codes for CASSYRDTTGKDTQYF.

This clonotype was observed a handful of times. V is TRBV7-9 and J is TRBJ2-2; D tentatively reads TRBD1 or TRBD2 (6 bases each). This CDR3 spans 16 amino acids. CDR1 SEHNR and CDR2 FQNEAQ come from the germline V gene (reference sequence). Trimming cost V 2 bases and J 0 bases, with 10 bases left between them. CDR3 DNA: TGTGCCAGCAGCTTAAGTGGGGGGCCGAACACCGGGGAGCTGTTTTTT. This encodes CASSLSGGPNTGELFF.

The sample holds many counts of this clonotype. V usage is TRBV15 and J usage is TRBJ1-3, with D unresolved. The CDR3 is made up of 16 amino acids. In germline, CDR1 is LNHNV, CDR2 YYDKDF (reference sequence). V was clipped by 1 base and J by 0 bases, with 10 bases between them. The DNA of the CDR3 is TGTGCCACCAGCAGAGCCAGGACCCACTCTGGAAACACCATATATTTT. Its translation is CATSRARTHSGNTIYF.

The table lists this clonotype with a few counts. The V call is TRBV14, the J call TRBJ1-2; D is unresolved. The CDR3 has 16 residues. Trimming cost V 1 base and J 0 bases, with 12 bases left between them. Germline CDR1 is SGHDN and CDR2 is FVKESK. The CDR3 spells CASSQARGGTNYGYTF. The CDR3 DNA reads TGTGCCAGCAGCCAAGCCCGCGGAGGCACTAACTATGGCTACACCTTC.